The 23 T cell receptor beta chains listed next were all sequenced from one sample in a study of cytomegalovirus exposure and HLA in healthy donors. The primer mix had 60 Vbeta and 13 Jbeta primers. Sequencing was performed with immunoSEQ multiplex PCR; in TCRdb, only in-frame clones are kept and a portion is missing. The data show roughly 130,000 clones, approximately 8.7% seen once. Sequences were obtained from PBMCs. These receptors were taken from a man aged 40-50 years in good health and CMV-seronegative.

In this sample, this clone turned up a few times. V and J are TRBV7-6 and TRBJ2-3; TRBD2 matches at 10 bases. Germline CDR1 and CDR2: SGHVS and FNYEAQ. The CDR3 loop spans 17 amino acids. The V gene end was trimmed by 6 bases and the J gene end by 2 bases; junction bases not matched to a gene: 11. The CDR3 is CASSPGVAGGVTDTQYF. The CDR3 region has the DNA TGTGCCAGCAGTCCCGGGGTAGCGGGGGGCGTCACAGATACGCAGTATTTT. The full variable domain, in which reference TRBV7-6 and TRBJ2-3 provide the parts outside the CDR3, is GAGVSQSPRYKVTKRGQDVALRCDPISGHVSLYWYRQALGQGPEFLTYFNYEAQQDKSGLPNDRFSAERPEGSISTLTIQRTEQRDSAMYRCASSPGVAGGVTDTQYFGPGTRLTVL.

This chain connects TRBV2 to TRBJ1-4; 7 nucleotides line up with TRBD1. V was pared by 4 bases and J by 5 bases, with 7 bases of the junction left unmatched. There are 15 residues in the CDR3. The germline gives CDR1 SNHLY, CDR2 FYNNEI. Here the CDR3 reads CASSAGTVSNEKLFF. CDR3 sequence (DNA): TGTGCCAGCAGTGCTGGGACAGTTTCAAATGAAAAACTGTTTTTT. Looking up the rest from reference TRBV2 and TRBJ1-4 gives the full variable domain: EPEVTQTPSHQVTQMGQEVILRCVPISNHLYFYWYRQILGQKVEFLVSFYNNEISEKSEIFDDQFSVERPDGSNFTLKIRSTKLEDSAMYFCASSAGTVSNEKLFFGSGTQLSVL.

The J gene is TRBJ1-5, the V gene TRBV27; tentative D call: TRBD1 (6 bases). Germline V gene lookup returns CDR1 MNHEY and CDR2 SMNVEV (reference sequence). There are 20 residues in the CDR3. Trimming took 6 bases from V and 0 from J, leaving 27 bases between them. CDR3 sequence: CASSRIPGAYTPYSNQPQHF. The DNA for the CDR3 is TGTGCCAGCAGCCGCATTCCAGGGGCGTACACCCCTTATAGCAATCAGCCCCAGCATTTT.

The J gene is TRBJ2-7, the V gene TRBV6-6, with TRBD2 matching over 9 bases. Trimming cost V 5 bases and J 7 bases; bases outside gene matches: 12. Looked up from germline, CDR1 is MNHNY and CDR2 is SVGAGI (reference sequence). The CDR3 totals 15 residues. The CDR3, as DNA: TGTGCCAGCAGTCCCCCCCGTGCTAGCGGGGCAGAGCAGTACTTC. This sequence encodes CASSPPRASGAEQYF.

The chain joins TRBV19 to TRBJ1-2; D is unclear. The CDR3 runs 11 residues. V was shortened by 8 bases and J by 7 bases, with 11 bases between the two germline ends. CDR1 is LNHDA, CDR2 SQIVND, per germline (reference sequence). The CDR3 region is CASSGGSGYTF. The CDR3 nucleotides read TGTGCCAGTTCCGGTGGTTCTGGCTACACCTTC.

V gene TRBV11-2 combines with J gene TRBJ2-7; D ambiguous. This CDR3 has 11 amino acids. Germline values: CDR1 SGHAT, CDR2 FQNNGV. V lost 7 bases to trimming and J lost 0 bases, with 4 bases between them. CDR3 sequence: CASTGSYEQYF. CDR3 in DNA: TGTGCCAGCACAGGCTCCTACGAGCAGTACTTC.

The CDR3 region is CASSLARGYGYTF. The CDR3 region has the DNA TGTGCCAGCAGCTTAGCGAGAGGGTATGGCTACACCTTC. This chain links TRBV7-6 with TRBJ1-2; D is undetermined. Germline V gives CDR1 SGHVS, CDR2 FNYEAQ. There are 13 residues in the CDR3. Trimming removed 0 bases at V and 5 bases at J, with 7 bases between.

This clone was detected only a few times. The V gene is TRBV6-1, the J gene TRBJ1-2; D gene ambiguous. The CDR3 runs to 14 residues. Germline V gene sequence: CDR1 MNHNS, CDR2 SASEGT. V lost 3 bases, J lost 4 bases, and 12 bases lay in between. As DNA, the CDR3 is TGTGCCAGCAGTGAGACGAGGGTGTCCTATGGCTACACCTTC. It specifies CASSETRVSYGYTF.

The chain couples TRBV7-2 to TRBJ2-5, with D possibly TRBD2 on 7 matching bases. This CDR3 spans 16 amino acids. Per the germline V gene, CDR1 is SGHTA and CDR2 is FQGNSA. Between the trimmed V and J ends, which lost 1 base and 6 bases, there was a span of 18 bases. CDR3 bases: TGTGCCAGCAGCTTAGGTTCTGGGGGGGGGACAAAGACCCAGTACTTC. Amino acids: CASSLGSGGGTKTQYF.

In this sample, this clone turned up a few times. CDR3 protein: CASSARLAGSTDTQYF. The CDR3 nucleotides read TGTGCCAGCAGTGCCCGACTAGCGGGGAGCACAGATACGCAGTATTTT. The chain uses TRBV2 and TRBJ2-3; TRBD2 agrees at 11 bases. Per the germline V gene, CDR1 is SNHLY and CDR2 is FYNNEI. The CDR3 covers 16 residues. Germline trimming cut 4 bases from V and 0 bases from J; bases unmatched to any gene: 3. Full variable domain (missing parts from reference TRBV2 and TRBJ2-3): EPEVTQTPSHQVTQMGQEVILRCVPISNHLYFYWYRQILGQKVEFLVSFYNNEISEKSEIFDDQFSVERPDGSNFTLKIRSTKLEDSAMYFCASSARLAGSTDTQYFGPGTRLTVL.

The sample holds a few counts of this clone. An end of the junction differs from the germline gene, which may be a read error. The rearrangement joins TRBV5-1 to TRBJ1-2; 7 bases align to TRBD1. Germline-derived CDR1 and CDR2 are SGHRS and YFSETQ. CDR3 length: 13 residues. This CDR3 reads CASSPLGQGGYPF. DNA for the CDR3: TGCGCCAGCAGCCCTCTGGGGCAAGGGGGCTACCCCTTC.

The chain couples TRBV7-8 to TRBJ2-1; D remains ambiguous. The germline CDR1 and CDR2 sequences are SGHVS and FQNEAQ. The CDR3 loop spans 14 amino acids. The V end was cut by 1 base, the J end by 5 bases, with 9 bases between. The DNA for the CDR3 is TGTGCCAGCAGCTTAGGCCCCAGTCACAATGAGCAGTTCTTC. Its protein product is CASSLGPSHNEQFF. Drawing the rest from reference TRBV7-8 and TRBJ2-1, the complete variable domain is GAGVSQSPRYKVAKRGQDVALRCDPISGHVSLFWYQQALGQGPEFLTYFQNEAQLDKSGLPSDRFFAERPEGSVSTLKIQRTQQEDSAVYLCASSLGPSHNEQFFGPGTRLTVL.

The table lists this clone with a few counts. The chain recombines TRBV28 with TRBJ2-1, with 12 nucleotides matching TRBD1. With V trimmed by 7 bases and J by 4 bases, 5 bases remained unmatched. The CDR3 covers 15 residues. The germline V gene has CDR1 MDHEN and CDR2 SYDVKM. The CDR3 nucleotides are TGTGCCAGCAAGGGACAGGGGGCGGGATACAATGAGCAGTTCTTC. Its translation is CASKGQGAGYNEQFF.

This clone was detected a few times. The V call is TRBV19, the J call TRBJ2-1, with D perhaps matching TRBD2 (5 bases). Germline CDR1 reads LNHDA; CDR2 reads SQIVND (reference sequence). V gave up 11 bases and J gave up 5 bases, with 10 bases separating them. This CDR3 region has 11 residues. The CDR3 sequence: CASRGHNEQFF. CDR3 bases: TGTGCCTCCAGAGGGCACAATGAGCAGTTCTTC.

This clone was picked up a small number of times. The chain links TRBV10-1 to TRBJ2-7; a possible D gene is TRBD2 (5 bases). The CDR3 is made up of 15 amino acids. Per the germline V gene, CDR1 is WNHNN and CDR2 is SYGVQD (reference sequence). Trimming pared 2 bases from V and 5 bases from J, leaving 16 bases between. CDR3 nucleotides: TGCGCCAGCAGTGAGACCCCTGCGGGTCCAAACGAGCAGTACTTC. Residues: CASSETPAGPNEQYF.

In this sample, this clone turned up a few times. The CDR3 DNA follows: TGTGCCAGCAGTGAGCTAGCGGGGGGTCGCAATGAGCAGTTCTTC. Protein: CASSELAGGRNEQFF. The chain uses TRBV6-1 and TRBJ2-1, with 11 bases lining up with TRBD2. Germline CDR1 is MNHNS and CDR2 is SASEGT. The CDR3 is made up of 15 amino acids. J lost 6 bases, V lost 3 bases, and 4 bases had no gene match.

This clone has more than one count but fewer than ten. The chain uses TRBV2 and TRBJ1-5; D uncertain. Germline V CDR1 and CDR2: SNHLY, FYNNEI. The CDR3 extends over 13 amino acids. Trimming pared 6 bases from V and 4 bases from J, leaving 10 bases between. The CDR3 here is CASRADFNQPQHF. The CDR3 DNA sequence: TGTGCCAGCAGGGCAGACTTTAATCAGCCCCAGCATTTT.

This clone was seen a few times. This chain links TRBV5-1 with TRBJ1-1; 8 bases line up with TRBD1. The CDR3 is made up of 15 amino acids. The trim removed 0 bases at V and 5 bases at J, leaving 6 bases unmatched. Per the germline V gene, CDR1 is SGHRS and CDR2 is YFSETQ. In DNA form, the CDR3 reads TGCGCCAGCAGCTTGGTAGTAAGGACAGGGACTGAAGCTTTCTTT. Protein: CASSLVVRTGTEAFF.

V and J are TRBV9 and TRBJ2-3; possibly TRBD2 for D (6 bases). Trimming cost V 2 bases and J 3 bases, with 16 bases left between them. In germline, CDR1 is SGDLS, CDR2 YYNGEE. The CDR3 covers 16 residues. The CDR3 DNA follows: TGTGCCAGCAGCGTGAGATGGGACTTCAGGACAGATACGCAGTATTTT. Protein sequence: CASSVRWDFRTDTQYF.

This clone was counted between two and nine times. This chain connects TRBV4-3 to TRBJ2-1, with D possibly being TRBD1 (5 bases). V dropped 1 base and J dropped 6 bases, with 10 bases sitting between them. The CDR3 runs 14 residues. The V gene's germline CDR1 is LGHNA and CDR2 YSLEER. CDR3 DNA: TGCGCCAGCAGCCAAGCCCAAGGGGTCAATGAGCAGTTCTTC. Its translation is CASSQAQGVNEQFF.

This clone was seen only a few times. The chain couples TRBV6-5 to TRBJ1-2; tentatively, D is TRBD1 (5 bases). Looked up from germline, CDR1 is MNHEY and CDR2 is SVGAGI. This CDR3 comprises 15 residues. With 6 bases removed from V and 2 bases from J, the gap between germline ends came to 16 bases. The CDR3 spells CASSRGGEGNYGYTF. DNA for the CDR3: TGTGCCAGCAGCCGCGGGGGGGAGGGCAACTATGGCTACACCTTC.

This clone has a handful of counts. The V and J genes are TRBV27 and TRBJ2-1; no clear D gene. Trimming removed 0 bases from V and 7 bases from J, with 7 bases in between. The V gene's germline CDR1 is MNHEY and CDR2 SMNVEV (reference sequence). This CDR3 has 13 residues. Here the CDR3 DNA reads TGTGCCAGCAGTTTATCCCTTCTTAATGAGCAGTTCTTC. Encoded protein: CASSLSLLNEQFF.

This clone was observed at least ten times. The J gene is TRBJ2-7, the V gene TRBV10-1; tentatively, D is TRBD2 (6 bases). The CDR3 is made up of 12 amino acids. Per the germline V gene, CDR1 is WNHNN and CDR2 is SYGVQD (reference sequence). V lost 5 bases and J 6 bases, leaving 11 bases between the germline ends. CDR3 loop: CASSMTGGEQYF. The CDR3 DNA reads as TGCGCCAGCAGTATGACCGGGGGCGAGCAGTACTTC.